This T cell receptor beta chain came from a study of T cell responses to AZD1222 COVID-19 vaccine (dated by TCRdb to the early 2020s). Context from the whole study: AZD1222 recipients whose second dose came at about 4 weeks and those whose second dose came at about 12 weeks were combined into one group, since spike-specific TCR depth and breadth did not differ between the two schedules. Trial participants were enrolled by age into 18-55, 56-69 and 70-plus year subgroups, with around 140, 26 and 57 TCR-sequenced participants respectively. TCR sequencing was performed for 230 to 250 trial participants, of whom some 200 were given two doses of AZD1222 and 26 were given two doses of MenACWY control vaccine. Points the paper makes about the study in general: Only five or six AZD1222 recipients were SARS-CoV-2 seropositive at baseline, limiting conclusions about previously exposed vaccinees. The whole spike protein was spanned by vaccine-associated CD4 TCRs, and dominant responses were seen in regions 160-218 and 743-854. Because no day 14 peak-response samples were available, the repertoires could be characterized only after the peak T cell response. In the small 56-69-year group, the increase in depth fell short of significance, most likely because of low power. Most participants were white British and females outnumbered males, and the authors suggested that clonal diversity may have been underestimated. A significant rise in spike-specific TCR breadth and depth was observed after two AZD1222 doses relative to day 0 and relative to MenACWY recipients. Epitopes outside the regions mutated in the B.1.351 and B.1.1.7 variants were reportedly recognized by nearly half of the unique spike-specific TCRs.

The CDR3 regions of human TCRbeta chains were analyzed by immunosequencing. Under the source paper's analysis protocol: Repertoire TCRs were checked for matches against a reference library of SARS-CoV-2-specific TCRs that had been generated using the MIRA antigen-specificity platform. Breadth meant the fraction of unique TCRs that were SARS-CoV-2-associated, whereas depth meant the fraction of total T cells that were SARS-CoV-2-associated. Using the MIRA data, every spike-specific TCR was mapped to the spike region that the TCR reacted to and assigned to either a CD4 or a CD8 class. Log10-transformed breadth and depth values were compared by one-way ANOVA with Sidak's multiple comparisons tests. Here the immuneACCESS table is served through TCRdb, limited to in-frame sequences with V and J called. Missing clones are a known gap in these copies; in checked studies unresolved V genes cover under half, and the rest lacks a known reason. The DNA gave D and trimming, while V, J and clone size come from that table. Recorded for this sample are approximately 130,000 clones; about nine tenths of them occurred a single time. The ten biggest clones cover around 7.2% of the sample.

The intended sense of this specimen's time point label: baseline before first vaccination. Vaccinee samples came from UK trials COV001 and COV002, including a single-blind randomized controlled phase 2/3 trial of AZD1222 (ChAdOx1 nCoV-19) in healthy adults. For TCRbeta chain sequencing, PBMC samples were collected from trial participants at day 0 and at day 28 after the second dose. Remarks on this clone: No antigen is known for it. Base quality data are lacking; no much larger clone is found one base away.

CDR1 and CDR2 are drawn from the germline V gene: SGHTS, YDEGEE. From its cysteine to its phenylalanine, the CDR3 spans 17 amino acids. The only DNA kept is the CDR3, 51 bases in frame from the first base. Trimming removed 4 bases from V and 0 bases from J; the gene matches leave 11 bases unexplained. This receptor was identified in an adult in good health. The starting material was peripheral blood, obtained on day 0 of AZD1222 vaccination. The rearranged segments are TRBV5-8 and TRBJ1-1; TRBD1 fits 8 bases in the junction. The DNA reads as follows: TGTGCCAGCAGCCCAATAGACAGGGGCCACTTGAACACTGAAGCTTTCTTT. This is translated as CASSPIDRGHLNTEAFF.